This T cell receptor beta chain is drawn from a study of blood T cell repertoires in COVID-19. Generated by immunoSEQ multiplex PCR, the TCRdb table keeps only in-frame clones and is missing some. Here the sample spans about 190,000 clones, around nine tenths being singletons. CDR1 and CDR2 (germline): SGHDN, FVKESK. The CDR3 runs 18 residues. V was pared by 2 bases and J by 0 bases, with 16 bases between. The clonotype originates from a woman aged 40 to 50 who had recovered from COVID-19. The chain has TRBV14 and TRBJ2-2; D might be TRBD1 (6 bases). Material: peripheral blood. This CDR3 reads CASSQTLRQAPNTGELFF. CDR3 bases: TGTGCCAGCAGCCAAACCTTGAGACAGGCCCCGAACACCGGGGAGCTGTTTTTT.